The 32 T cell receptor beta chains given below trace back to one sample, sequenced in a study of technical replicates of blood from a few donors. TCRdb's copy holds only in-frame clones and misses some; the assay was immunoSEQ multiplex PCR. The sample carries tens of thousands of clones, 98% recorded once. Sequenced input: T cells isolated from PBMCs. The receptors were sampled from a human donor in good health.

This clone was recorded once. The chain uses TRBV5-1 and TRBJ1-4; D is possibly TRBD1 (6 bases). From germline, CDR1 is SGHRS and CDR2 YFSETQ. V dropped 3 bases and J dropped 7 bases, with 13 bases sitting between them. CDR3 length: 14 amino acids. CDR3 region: CASSSLDSGEKLFF. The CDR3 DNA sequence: TGCGCCAGCAGCTCTTTGGACAGTGGTGAAAAACTGTTTTTT. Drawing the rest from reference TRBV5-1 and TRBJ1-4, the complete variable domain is KAGVTQTPRYLIKTRGQQVTLSCSPISGHRSVSWYQQTPGQGLQFLFEYFSETQRNKGNFPGRFSGRQFSNSRSEMNVSTLELGDSALYLCASSSLDSGEKLFFGSGTQLSVL.

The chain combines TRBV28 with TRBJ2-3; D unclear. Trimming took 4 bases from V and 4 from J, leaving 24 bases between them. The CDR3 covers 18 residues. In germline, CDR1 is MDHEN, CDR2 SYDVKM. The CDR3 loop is CASSSPLFNRMRPDTQYF. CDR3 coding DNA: TGTGCCAGCAGTTCCCCCCTCTTCAATAGGATGCGGCCAGATACGCAGTATTTT.

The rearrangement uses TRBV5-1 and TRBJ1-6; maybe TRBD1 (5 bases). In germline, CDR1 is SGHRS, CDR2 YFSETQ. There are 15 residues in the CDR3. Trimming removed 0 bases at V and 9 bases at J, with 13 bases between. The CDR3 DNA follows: TGCGCCAGCAGCTTGGCGACGACAGACAGTTCACCCCTCCACTTT. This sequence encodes CASSLATTDSSPLHF.

CDR3 coding DNA: TGCGCCAGCCCAGCCGCGGGAGTTTTAAATTACGAGCAGTACTTC. Amino acid sequence: CASPAAGVLNYEQYF. This sequence joins TRBV5-1 and TRBJ2-7; 7 positions agree with TRBD2. CDR1 is SGHRS and CDR2 is YFSETQ in the germline V gene. V shed 7 bases, J shed 4 bases, and the junction held 14 bases outside the gene matches. The length of the CDR3 is 15 residues.

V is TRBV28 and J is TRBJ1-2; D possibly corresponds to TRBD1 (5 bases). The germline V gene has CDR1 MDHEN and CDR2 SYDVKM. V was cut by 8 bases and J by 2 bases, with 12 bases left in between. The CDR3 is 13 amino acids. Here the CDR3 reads CASGEGQNYGYTF. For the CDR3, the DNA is TGTGCCAGCGGGGAGGGGCAGAACTATGGCTACACCTTC.

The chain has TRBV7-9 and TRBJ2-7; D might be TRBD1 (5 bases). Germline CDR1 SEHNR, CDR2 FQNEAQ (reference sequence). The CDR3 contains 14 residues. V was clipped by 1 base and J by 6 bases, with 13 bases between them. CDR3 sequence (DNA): TGTGCCAGCAGCTTAGAGGGGATCTTGGCCGAGCAGTACTTC. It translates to CASSLEGILAEQYF.

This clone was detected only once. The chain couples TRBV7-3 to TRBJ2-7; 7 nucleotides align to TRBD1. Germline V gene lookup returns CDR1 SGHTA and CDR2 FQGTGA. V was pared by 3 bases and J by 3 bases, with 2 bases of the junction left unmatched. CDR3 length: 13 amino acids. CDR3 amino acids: CASSLGDSYEQYF. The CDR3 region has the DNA TGTGCCAGCAGCTTGGGGGACAGCTACGAGCAGTACTTC.

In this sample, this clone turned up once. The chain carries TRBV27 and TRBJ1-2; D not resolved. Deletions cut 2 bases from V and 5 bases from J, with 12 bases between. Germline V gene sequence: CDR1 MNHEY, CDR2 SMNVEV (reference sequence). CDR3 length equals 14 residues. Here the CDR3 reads CASSLNRGGYGYTF. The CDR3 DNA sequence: TGTGCCAGCAGTTTAAATCGGGGTGGTTATGGCTACACCTTC.

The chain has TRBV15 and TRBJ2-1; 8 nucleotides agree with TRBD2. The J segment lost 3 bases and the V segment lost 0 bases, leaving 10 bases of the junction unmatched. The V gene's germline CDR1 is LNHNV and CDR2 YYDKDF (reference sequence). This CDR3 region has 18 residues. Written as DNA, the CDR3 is TGTGCCACCAGCAGAGAACTACTCCCCGGGAGGGGCTACAATGAGCAGTTCTTC. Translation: CATSRELLPGRGYNEQFF.

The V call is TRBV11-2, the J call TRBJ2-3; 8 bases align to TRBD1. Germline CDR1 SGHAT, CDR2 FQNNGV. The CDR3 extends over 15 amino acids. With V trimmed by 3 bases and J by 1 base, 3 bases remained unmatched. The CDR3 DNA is TGTGCCAGCAGCTTCGACAGGGGTCGCACAGATACGCAGTATTTT. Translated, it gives CASSFDRGRTDTQYF.

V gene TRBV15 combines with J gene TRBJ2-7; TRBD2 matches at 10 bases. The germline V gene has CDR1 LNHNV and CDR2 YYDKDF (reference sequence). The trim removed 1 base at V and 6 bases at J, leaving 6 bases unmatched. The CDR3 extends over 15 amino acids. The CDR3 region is CATSRASGGASEQYF. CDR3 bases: TGTGCCACCAGCAGAGCCAGCGGGGGGGCCTCCGAGCAGTACTTC.

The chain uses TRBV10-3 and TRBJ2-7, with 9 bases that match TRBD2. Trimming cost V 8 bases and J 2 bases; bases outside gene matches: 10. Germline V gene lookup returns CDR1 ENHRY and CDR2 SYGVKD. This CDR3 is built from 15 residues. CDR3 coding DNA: TGTGCCATCTCGGTTATCGCGGGAGGGCCCTACGAGCAGTACTTC. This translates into CAISVIAGGPYEQYF.

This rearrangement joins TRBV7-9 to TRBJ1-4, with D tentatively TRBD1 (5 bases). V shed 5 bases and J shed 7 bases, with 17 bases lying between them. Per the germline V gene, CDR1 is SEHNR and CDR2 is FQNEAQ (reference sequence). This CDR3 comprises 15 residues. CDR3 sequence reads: CASSPTHGTGEKLFF. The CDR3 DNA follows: TGTGCCAGCAGCCCCACTCACGGGACTGGTGAAAAACTGTTTTTT.

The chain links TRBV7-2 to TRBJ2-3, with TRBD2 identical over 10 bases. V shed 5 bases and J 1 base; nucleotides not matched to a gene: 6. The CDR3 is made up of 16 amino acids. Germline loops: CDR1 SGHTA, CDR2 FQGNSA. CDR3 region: CASSSLAGVGTDTQYF. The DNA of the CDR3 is TGTGCCAGCAGCAGCCTAGCGGGAGTGGGCACAGATACGCAGTATTTT.

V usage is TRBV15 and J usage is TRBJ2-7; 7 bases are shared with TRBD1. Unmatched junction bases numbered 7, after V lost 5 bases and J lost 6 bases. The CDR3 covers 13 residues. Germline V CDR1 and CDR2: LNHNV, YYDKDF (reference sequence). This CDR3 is CATSLERGPEQYF. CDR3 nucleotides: TGTGCCACCAGCCTCGAGAGGGGGCCCGAGCAGTACTTC.

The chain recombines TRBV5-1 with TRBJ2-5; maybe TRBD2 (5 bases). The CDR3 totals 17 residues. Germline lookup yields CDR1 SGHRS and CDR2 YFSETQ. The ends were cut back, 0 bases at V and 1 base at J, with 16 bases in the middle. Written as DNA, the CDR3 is TGCGCCAGCAGCTTGGATGGTGGCGGGCGGACCCAAGAGACCCAGTACTTC. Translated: CASSLDGGGRTQETQYF.

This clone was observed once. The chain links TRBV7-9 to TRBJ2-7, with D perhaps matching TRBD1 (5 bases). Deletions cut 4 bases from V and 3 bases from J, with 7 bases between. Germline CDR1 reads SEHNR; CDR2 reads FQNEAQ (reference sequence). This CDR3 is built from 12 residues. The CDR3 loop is CASSYQGYEQYF. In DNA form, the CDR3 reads TGTGCCAGCAGCTACCAGGGCTACGAGCAGTACTTC.

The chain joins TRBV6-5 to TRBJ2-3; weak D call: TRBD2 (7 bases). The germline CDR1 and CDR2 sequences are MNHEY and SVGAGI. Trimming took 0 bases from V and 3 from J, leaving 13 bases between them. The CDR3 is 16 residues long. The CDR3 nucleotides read TGTGCCAGCAGTTACTCGGGGGGGGGCCTAACAGATACGCAGTATTTT. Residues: CASSYSGGGLTDTQYF.

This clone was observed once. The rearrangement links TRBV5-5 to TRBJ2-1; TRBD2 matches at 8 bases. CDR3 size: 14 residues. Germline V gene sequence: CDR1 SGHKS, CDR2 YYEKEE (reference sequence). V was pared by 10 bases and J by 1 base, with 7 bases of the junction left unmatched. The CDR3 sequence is CASEREWSYNEQFF. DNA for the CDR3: TGTGCCTCTGAGCGGGAGTGGTCCTACAATGAGCAGTTCTTC.

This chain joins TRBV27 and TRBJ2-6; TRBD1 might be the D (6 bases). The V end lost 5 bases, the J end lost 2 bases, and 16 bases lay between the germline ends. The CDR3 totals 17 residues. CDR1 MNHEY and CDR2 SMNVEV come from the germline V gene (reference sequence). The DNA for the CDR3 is TGTGCCAGCAGTGTCAAATACAGGGATACTGGGGCCAACGTCCTGACTTTC. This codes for CASSVKYRDTGANVLTF.

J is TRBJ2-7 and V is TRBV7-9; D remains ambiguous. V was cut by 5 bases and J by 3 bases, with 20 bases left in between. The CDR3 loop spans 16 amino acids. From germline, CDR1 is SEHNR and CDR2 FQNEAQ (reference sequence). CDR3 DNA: TGTGCCAGCAGCGGTTCGGTTATCGGAGATAACTACGAGCAGTACTTC. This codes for CASSGSVIGDNYEQYF. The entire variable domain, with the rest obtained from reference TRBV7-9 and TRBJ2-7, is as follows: DTGVSQNPRHKITKRGQNVTFRCDPISEHNRLYWYRQTLGQGPEFLTYFQNEAQLEKSRLLSDRFSAERPKGSFSTLEIQRTEQGDSAMYLCASSGSVIGDNYEQYFGPGTRLTVT.

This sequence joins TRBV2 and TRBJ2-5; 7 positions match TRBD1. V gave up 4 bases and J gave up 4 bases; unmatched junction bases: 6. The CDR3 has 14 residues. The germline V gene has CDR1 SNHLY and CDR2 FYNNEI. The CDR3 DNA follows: TGTGCCAGCAGTGGTAGGGGGCGAACAGAGACCCAGTACTTC. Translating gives CASSGRGRTETQYF.

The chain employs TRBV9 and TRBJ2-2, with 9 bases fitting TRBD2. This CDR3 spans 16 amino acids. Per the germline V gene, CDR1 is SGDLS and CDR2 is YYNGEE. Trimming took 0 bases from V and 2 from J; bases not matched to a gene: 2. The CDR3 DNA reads TGTGCCAGCAGCGTAGGACTAGCGGTTAACACCGGGGAGCTGTTTTTT. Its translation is CASSVGLAVNTGELFF. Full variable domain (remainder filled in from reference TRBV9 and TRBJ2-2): DSGVTQTPKHLITATGQRVTLRCSPRSGDLSVYWYQQSLDQGLQFLIQYYNGEERAKGNILERFSAQQFPDLHSELNLSSLELGDSALYFCASSVGLAVNTGELFFGEGSRLTVL.

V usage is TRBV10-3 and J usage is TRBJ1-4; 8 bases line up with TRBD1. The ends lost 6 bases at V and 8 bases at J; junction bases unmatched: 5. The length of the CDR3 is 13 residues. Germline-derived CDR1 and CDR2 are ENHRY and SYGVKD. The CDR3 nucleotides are TGTGCCATCAGAGACAGGGGAAGCGAAAAACTGTTTTTT. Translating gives CAIRDRGSEKLFF.

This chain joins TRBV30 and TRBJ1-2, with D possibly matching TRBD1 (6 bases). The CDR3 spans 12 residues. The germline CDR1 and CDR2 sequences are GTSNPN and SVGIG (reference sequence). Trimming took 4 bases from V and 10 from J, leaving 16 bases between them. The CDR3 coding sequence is TGTGCCTGGACGGGACAAAGCTATCTCTACACCTTC. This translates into CAWTGQSYLYTF.

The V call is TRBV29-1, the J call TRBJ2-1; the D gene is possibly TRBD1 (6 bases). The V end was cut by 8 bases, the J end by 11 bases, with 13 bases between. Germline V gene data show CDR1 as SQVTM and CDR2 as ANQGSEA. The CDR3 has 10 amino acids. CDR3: CSTSQGKQFF. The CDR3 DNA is TGCAGCACTTCGCAGGGGAAGCAGTTCTTC.

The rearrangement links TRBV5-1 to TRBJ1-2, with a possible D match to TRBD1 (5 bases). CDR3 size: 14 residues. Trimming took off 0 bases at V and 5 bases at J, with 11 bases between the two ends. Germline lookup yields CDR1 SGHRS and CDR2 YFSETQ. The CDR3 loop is CASSLETGPYGYTF. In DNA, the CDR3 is TGCGCCAGCAGCTTGGAAACAGGACCATATGGCTACACCTTC.

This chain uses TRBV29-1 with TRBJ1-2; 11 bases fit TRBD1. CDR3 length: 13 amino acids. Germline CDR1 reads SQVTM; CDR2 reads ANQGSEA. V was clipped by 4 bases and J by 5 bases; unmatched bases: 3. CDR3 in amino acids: CSVGTGGGYGYTF. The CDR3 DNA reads TGCAGCGTTGGGACAGGGGGCGGATATGGCTACACCTTC.

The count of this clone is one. The CDR3 sequence: CASSFGYEQYF. Here the CDR3 DNA reads TGTGCCAGCAGCTTCGGGTACGAGCAGTACTTC. The V and J genes are TRBV5-4 and TRBJ2-7, with D unclear. CDR1 is SGHNT, CDR2 YYREEE, per germline (reference sequence). This CDR3 region has 11 residues. Trimming took off 2 bases at V and 4 bases at J, with 4 bases between the two ends.

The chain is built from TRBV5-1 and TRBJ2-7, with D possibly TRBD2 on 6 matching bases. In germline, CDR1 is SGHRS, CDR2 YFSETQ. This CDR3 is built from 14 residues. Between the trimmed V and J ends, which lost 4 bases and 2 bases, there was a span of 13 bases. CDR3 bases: TGCGCCAGCAGCCCGGGAGTGATAACCTACGAGCAGTACTTC. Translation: CASSPGVITYEQYF.

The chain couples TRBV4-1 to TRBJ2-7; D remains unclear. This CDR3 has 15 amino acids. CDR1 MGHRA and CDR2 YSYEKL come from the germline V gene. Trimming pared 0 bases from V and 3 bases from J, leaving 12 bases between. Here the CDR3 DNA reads TGCGCCAGCAGCCAAGATACAGCCCGCTACTACGAGCAGTACTTC. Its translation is CASSQDTARYYEQYF.

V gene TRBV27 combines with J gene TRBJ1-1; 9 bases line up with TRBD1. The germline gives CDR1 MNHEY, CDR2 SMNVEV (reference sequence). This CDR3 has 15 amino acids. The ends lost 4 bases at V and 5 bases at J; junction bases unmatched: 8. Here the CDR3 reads CASSSGRDRDTEAFF. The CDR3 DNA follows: TGTGCCAGCAGTTCCGGGCGGGACAGGGATACTGAAGCTTTCTTT.